This TCR beta chain was sequenced in a study of memory CD4+ T cells and cytomegalovirus serostatus. As for the study in general: Of the healthy Belgian adults, 8 to 10 were CMV seropositive and 20 to 30 seronegative.

In regard to this clone: Its antigen is as yet unknown.

Points from the study as a whole: Each of 60 to 80 CMV-associated TCRbeta sequences occurred in one to five individuals.

The sort gate was single viable CD3+CD4+CD8-CD45RO+ cells for memory CD4+ T cells. Original analysis: After removing out-of-frame reads, around 2,100,000 distinct TCRbeta sequences remained. The protocol was immunoSEQ multiplex PCR, while the TCRdb copy is restricted to in-frame clones and leaves out a portion. V, J and clone size derive from that table, while D and trimming were established from the DNA sequence. The sample yields tens of thousands of clones, around 80% seen once. The CDR3 is 14 amino acids. The V end lost 5 bases, the J end lost 3 bases, and 13 bases lay between the germline ends. Germline CDR1 reads SGHAT; CDR2 reads FQNNGV.

The sequenced sample was memory CD4+ T cells from blood. The J gene is TRBJ1-2, the V gene TRBV11-2; D is uncertain. This TCR was sampled from an adult in good health and CMV-seronegative. The CDR3, as DNA: TGTGCCAGCAGCCGGGCCCATGAAGACTATGGCTACACCTTC. Its protein is CASSRAHEDYGYTF.